Sequencing of this TCR beta chain was carried out in a study of graft-versus-host responses after intestinal transplantation. Study as a whole: Every recipient had anti-thymocyte globulin induction and roughly 3 years of tacrolimus plus steroids. Overall study findings and caveats: Across patients carrying graft-donor T cell macrochimerism, allografts held high graft-versus-host to host-versus-graft clonal ratios.

This clone was observed once. Its antigen is not known. Germline lookup yields CDR1 SNHLY and CDR2 FYNNEI. This CDR3 comprises 15 residues. V was shortened by 5 bases and J by 4 bases, with 17 bases between the two germline ends. Sequencing used immunoSEQ multiplex PCR; TCRdb keeps in-frame clones, though not all of them. The data hold approximately 60,000 clones, with approximately 90% observed a single time. The TCR was taken from a human patient who received an intestinal transplant, so some T cells may come from the graft donor. The rearrangement links TRBV2 to TRBJ1-1; TRBD1 is a possible D gene (5 bases). Here the sequenced sample was PBMCs, taken 26 days after transplant. CDR3 in amino acids: CASSPRQIGSTEAFF. The DNA of the CDR3 is TGTGCCAGCAGTCCGCGACAGATTGGAAGCACTGAAGCTTTCTTT.